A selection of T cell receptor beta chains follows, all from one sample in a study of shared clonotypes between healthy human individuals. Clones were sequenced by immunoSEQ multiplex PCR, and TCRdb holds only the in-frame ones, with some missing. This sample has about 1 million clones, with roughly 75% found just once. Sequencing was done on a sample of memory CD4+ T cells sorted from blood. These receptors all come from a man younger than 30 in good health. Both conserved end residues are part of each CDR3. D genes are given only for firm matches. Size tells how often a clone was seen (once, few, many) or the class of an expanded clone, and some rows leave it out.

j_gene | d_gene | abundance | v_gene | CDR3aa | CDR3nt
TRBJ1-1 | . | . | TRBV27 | CASSLQSNTEAFF | TGTGCCAGCAGTTTACAGTCAAACACTGAAGCTTTCTTT
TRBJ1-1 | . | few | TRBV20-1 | CSATSNTEAFF | TGCAGTGCTACCTCGAACACTGAAGCTTTCTTT
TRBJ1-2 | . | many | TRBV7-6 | CASSPQGNYGYTF | TGTGCCAGCAGCCCTCAGGGAAACTATGGCTACACCTTC
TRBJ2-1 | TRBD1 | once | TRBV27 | CASSPDRGQNEQFF | TGTGCCAGCAGCCCGGACAGGGGGCAGAATGAGCAGTTCTTC
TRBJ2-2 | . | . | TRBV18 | CASNEGLNTGELFF | TGTGCCAGCAACGAGGGGCTGAACACCGGGGAGCTGTTTTTT
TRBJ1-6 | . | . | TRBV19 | CASSTPGTWSPLHF | TGTGCCAGTAGTACCCCCGGAACGTGGTCACCCCTCCACTTT
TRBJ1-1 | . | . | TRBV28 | CASSHQGTEAFF | TGTGCCAGCAGCCATCAAGGCACTGAAGCTTTCTTT
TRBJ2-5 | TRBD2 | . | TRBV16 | CASSQSTSGTQYF | TGTGCCAGCAGCCAATCTACTAGCGGGACCCAGTACTTC
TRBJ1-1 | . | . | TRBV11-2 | CASSPERVNTEAFF | TGTGCCAGCAGCCCTGAGCGGGTGAACACTGAAGCTTTCTTT
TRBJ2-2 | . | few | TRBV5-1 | CASRVGLMNTGELFF | TGCGCCAGCAGGGTAGGACTTATGAACACCGGGGAGCTGTTTTTT
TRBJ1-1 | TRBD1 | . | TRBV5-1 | CASSLVAGGRTEAFF | TGCGCCAGCAGCTTGGTGGCAGGGGGCCGGACTGAAGCTTTCTTT
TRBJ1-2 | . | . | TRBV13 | CASSEGLYGYTF | TGTGCCAGCAGCGAGGGACTATACGGCTACACCTTC
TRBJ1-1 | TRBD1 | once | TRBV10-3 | CAISESDRAGTEAFF | TGTGCCATCAGTGAGTCTGACAGGGCTGGCACTGAAGCTTTCTTT
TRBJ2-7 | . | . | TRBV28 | CASSSKGTSIYEQYF | TGTGCCAGCAGTTCAAAAGGGACTTCCATTTACGAGCAGTACTTC
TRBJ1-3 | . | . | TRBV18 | CASSSPGRTNSGNTIYF | TGTGCCAGCTCATCACCGGGACGAACGAACTCTGGAAACACCATATATTTT
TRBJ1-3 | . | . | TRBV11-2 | CASSLQPGGPGNTIYF | TGTGCCAGCAGCTTACAACCCGGGGGGCCTGGAAACACCATATATTTT
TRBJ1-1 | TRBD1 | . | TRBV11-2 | CASSWRTGVTEAFF | TGTGCCAGCAGCTGGAGGACAGGGGTCACTGAAGCTTTCTTT
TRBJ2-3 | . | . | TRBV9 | CASSVMQGGTDTQYF | TGTGCCAGCAGCGTAATGCAGGGCGGCACAGATACGCAGTATTTT
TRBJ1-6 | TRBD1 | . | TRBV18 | CASSQGDGGSPLHF | TGTGCCAGCTCTCAGGGGGACGGGGGTTCACCCCTCCACTTT
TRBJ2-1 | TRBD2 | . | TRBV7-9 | CASSLAGWEGGEQFF | TGTGCCAGCAGCTTAGCAGGGTGGGAGGGCGGAGAGCAGTTCTTC
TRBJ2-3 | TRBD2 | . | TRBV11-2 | CASSSLGGSTDTQYF | TGTGCCAGCAGTTCCTTGGGGGGGAGCACAGATACGCAGTATTTT
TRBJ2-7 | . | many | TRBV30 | CAWSVPPREQYF | TGTGCCTGGAGTGTACCCCCTAGGGAGCAGTACTTC
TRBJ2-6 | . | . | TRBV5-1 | CASSLEGSGVISGANVLTF | TGCGCCAGCAGCTTGGAGGGGTCAGGGGTTATTTCTGGGGCCAACGTCCTGACTTTC
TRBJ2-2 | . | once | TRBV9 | CASSTQGQGNTGELFF | TGTGCCAGCAGCACTCAGGGGCAGGGGAACACCGGGGAGCTGTTTTTT
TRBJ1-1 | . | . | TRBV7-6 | CASSLAGMNTEAFF | TGTGCCAGCAGCTTAGCAGGCATGAACACTGAAGCTTTCTTT
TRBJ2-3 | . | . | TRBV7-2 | CASSYWTGITQYF | TGTGCCAGCAGCTACTGGACTGGGATAACGCAGTATTTT
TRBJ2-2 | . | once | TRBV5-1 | CASSSFSVLNTGELFF | TGCGCCAGCAGCTCCTTTTCGGTACTGAACACCGGGGAGCTGTTTTTT
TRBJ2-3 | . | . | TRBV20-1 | CSASFGDTQYF | TGCAGTGCTAGTTTCGGAGATACGCAGTATTTT
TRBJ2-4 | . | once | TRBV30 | CAWSVKPGATLAKNIQYF | TGTGCCTGGAGTGTGAAGCCTGGGGCTACTCTAGCCAAAAACATTCAGTACTTC
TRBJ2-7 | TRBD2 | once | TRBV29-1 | CSVVGRLAGDEQYF | TGCAGCGTTGTCGGTCGGCTAGCGGGAGACGAGCAGTACTTC
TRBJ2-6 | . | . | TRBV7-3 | CASSSTVAPGANVLTF | TGTGCCAGCAGCTCGACGGTCGCCCCAGGGGCCAACGTCCTGACTTTC
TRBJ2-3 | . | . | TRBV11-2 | CASSRLGIPDTQYF | TGTGCCAGCAGCAGGCTGGGGATCCCAGATACGCAGTATTTT
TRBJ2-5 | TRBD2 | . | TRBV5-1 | CASSLPLAGVGETQYF | TGCGCCAGCAGCTTACCACTAGCGGGAGTAGGAGAGACCCAGTACTTC
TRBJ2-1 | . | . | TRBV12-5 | CASGLIGVNEQFF | TGTGCTAGTGGTCTCATTGGGGTGAATGAGCAGTTCTTC
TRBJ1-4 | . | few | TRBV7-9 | CASSIGPNEKLFF | TGTGCCAGCAGCATCGGACCTAATGAAAAACTGTTTTTT
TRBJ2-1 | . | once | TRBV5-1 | CASSLEQSWANEQFF | TGCGCCAGCAGCTTGGAACAGTCTTGGGCCAATGAGCAGTTCTTC
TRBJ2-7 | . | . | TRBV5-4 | CASGRDGAYEQYF | TGTGCCAGCGGCCGGGACGGAGCCTACGAGCAGTACTTC
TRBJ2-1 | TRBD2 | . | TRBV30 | CAWSWSGGAILRQFF | TGTGCCTGGAGCTGGAGCGGGGGGGCGATTCTTAGGCAGTTCTTC
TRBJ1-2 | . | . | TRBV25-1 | CASSDGTGPNYGYTF | TGTGCCAGCAGTGACGGTACAGGACCTAACTATGGCTACACCTTC
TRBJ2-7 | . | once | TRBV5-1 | CASSFAGDEQYF | TGCGCCAGCAGCTTTGCGGGCGACGAGCAGTACTTC
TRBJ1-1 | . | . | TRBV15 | CATSRETGTMNTEAFF | TGTGCCACCAGCAGAGAAACAGGGACTATGAACACTGAAGCTTTCTTT
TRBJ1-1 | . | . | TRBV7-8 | CASSPDVAEAFF | TGTGCCAGCAGCCCAGATGTAGCTGAAGCTTTCTTT